The 9 T cell receptor beta chains reported below all come from one sample, sequenced in a study of cytomegalovirus exposure and HLA in healthy donors. Primers: 60 Vbeta forward and 13 Jbeta reverse. Sequencing used immunoSEQ multiplex PCR; TCRdb keeps in-frame clones, though not all of them. The table has about 200,000 clones, roughly 85% seen once. The specimen sequenced was PBMCs. The source is a man younger than 30 in good health and CMV-seronegative.

The CDR3 DNA follows: TGTGCCAGCAGCCTGGCCGGGACTGGGATCACAGATACGCAGTATTTT. Amino acid sequence: CASSLAGTGITDTQYF. The rearrangement uses TRBV21-1 and TRBJ2-3; the table names TRBD2, a call not compared with the DNA. TRBV21-1 is deemed a pseudogene. This CDR3 has 16 amino acids.

The chain employs TRBV27 and TRBJ1-2; no definite D call. Germline loops: CDR1 MNHEY, CDR2 SMNVEV (reference sequence). V shed 4 bases and J shed 8 bases, with 14 bases lying between them. The CDR3 consists of 13 residues. The CDR3 nucleotides are TGTGCCAGCAGTTCCTACGATCCAGGCGGCTACACCTTC. Residues: CASSSYDPGGYTF.

The chain couples TRBV7-9 to TRBJ2-7, with D possibly TRBD1 on 5 matching bases. This CDR3 is 15 amino acids long. Germline V gene sequence: CDR1 SEHNR, CDR2 FQNEAQ (reference sequence). The V end was cut by 5 bases, the J end by 2 bases, with 16 bases between. CDR3 residues: CASSPRDRPTYEQYF. CDR3 bases: TGTGCCAGCAGCCCGCGCGACAGACCAACCTACGAGCAGTACTTC. Complete variable domain (other parts from reference TRBV7-9 and TRBJ2-7): DTGVSQNPRHKITKRGQNVTFRCDPISEHNRLYWYRQTLGQGPEFLTYFQNEAQLEKSRLLSDRFSAERPKGSFSTLEIQRTEQGDSAMYLCASSPRDRPTYEQYFGPGTRLTVT.

A note on this clone: The same CDR3 arises from other DNA sequences in this sample as well. The chain has TRBV5-1 and TRBJ2-7; 7 positions match TRBD2. Germline CDR1 SGHRS, CDR2 YFSETQ. The CDR3 runs to 15 residues. Trimming took 4 bases from V and 2 from J; bases not matched to a gene: 9. This CDR3 is CASSGRGDGTYEQYF. The DNA for the CDR3 is TGCGCCAGCAGCGGGAGGGGCGACGGGACCTACGAGCAGTACTTC.

The J gene is TRBJ2-1, the V gene TRBV10-3; 9 bases match TRBD1. J gave up 5 bases and V 2 bases, and 13 bases lay outside the gene matches. Germline CDR1 is ENHRY and CDR2 is SYGVKD. The CDR3 contains 18 residues. The CDR3 sequence: CAISESPPGTGSNNEQFF. CDR3 nucleotides: TGTGCCATCAGTGAGAGCCCTCCCGGGACAGGGAGTAACAATGAGCAGTTCTTC.

This chain links TRBV7-9 with TRBJ2-5, with TRBD1 matching over 7 bases. The DNA end lines up better with TRBJ2-7; the J call may be wrong. The CDR3 totals 15 residues. Germline CDR1 is SEHNR and CDR2 is FQNEAQ (reference sequence). CDR3 nucleotide sequence: TGTGCCAGCAGCTTCGGACAGGTCAGCTCCTACGAGCAGTACTTC. It codes for CASSFGQVSSYEQYF.

This clone was detected a few times. The J gene is TRBJ1-2, the V gene TRBV27, with a possible D match to TRBD1 (6 bases). V dropped 4 bases and J dropped 4 bases, with 16 bases sitting between them. Germline values: CDR1 MNHEY, CDR2 SMNVEV (reference sequence). CDR3 size: 15 residues. The CDR3 is CASSSAPGVGYGYTF. CDR3 DNA: TGTGCCAGCAGTTCGGCTCCAGGGGTTGGCTATGGCTACACCTTC.

CDR3 nucleotides: TGTGCCAGCACTCAGGGGGGCCTGCACGAGCAGTACTTC. Amino acids: CASTQGGLHEQYF. This chain joins TRBV28 and TRBJ2-7; tentative D call: TRBD1 (7 bases). The CDR3 is 13 amino acids. Germline assignment: CDR1 MDHEN and CDR2 SYDVKM. V was trimmed by 7 bases and J by 5 bases, leaving 15 bases between them.

This clone was found a few times. The same CDR3 is also encoded by other DNA sequences in this sample. This rearrangement joins TRBV5-1 to TRBJ2-2; 7 nucleotides match TRBD1. The CDR3 is 15 residues long. Per the germline V gene, CDR1 is SGHRS and CDR2 is YFSETQ. V lost 1 base to trimming and J lost 0 bases; unmatched junction nucleotides: 0. In DNA form, the CDR3 reads TGCGCCAGCAGCTTGCAGGGGGCGAACACCGGGGAGCTGTTTTTT. It specifies CASSLQGANTGELFF.